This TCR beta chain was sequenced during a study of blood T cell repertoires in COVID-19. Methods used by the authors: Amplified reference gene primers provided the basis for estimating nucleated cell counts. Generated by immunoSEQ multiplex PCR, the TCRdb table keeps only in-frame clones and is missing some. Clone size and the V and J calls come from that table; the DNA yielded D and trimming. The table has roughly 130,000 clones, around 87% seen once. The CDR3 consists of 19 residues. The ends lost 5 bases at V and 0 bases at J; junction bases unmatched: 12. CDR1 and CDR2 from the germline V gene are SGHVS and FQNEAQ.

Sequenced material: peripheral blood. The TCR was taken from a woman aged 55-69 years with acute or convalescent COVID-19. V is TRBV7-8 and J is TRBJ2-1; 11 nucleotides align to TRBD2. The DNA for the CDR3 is TGTGCCAGCAGCCCGGGACTAGCGGACAGGGTGAGCTCCTACAATGAGCAGTTCTTC. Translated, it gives CASSPGLADRVSSYNEQFF. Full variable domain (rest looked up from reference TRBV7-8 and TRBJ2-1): GAGVSQSPRYKVAKRGQDVALRCDPISGHVSLFWYQQALGQGPEFLTYFQNEAQLDKSGLPSDRFFAERPEGSVSTLKIQRTQQEDSAVYLCASSPGLADRVSSYNEQFFGPGTRLTVL.